These 15 T cell receptor beta chains were all obtained from the same sample, sequenced in a study of cytomegalovirus exposure and HLA in healthy donors. PCR primers comprised 60 Vbeta and 13 Jbeta primers. Libraries were prepared by immunoSEQ multiplex PCR; TCRdb keeps only in-frame clonotypes and omits some of them. This table has 130,000 or so clones, over 60% appearing once. The sequenced sample consisted of PBMCs. Every receptor here comes from a woman aged 35 to 49 in good health and CMV-seronegative.

V gene TRBV19 combines with J gene TRBJ2-5, with 10 bases matching TRBD2. This CDR3 comprises 18 residues. The junction had 15 bases not matched to a gene; V was cut back by 5 bases and J by 3 bases. Germline V gene sequence: CDR1 LNHDA, CDR2 SQIVND (reference sequence). The CDR3 loop reads CASSLLAGVWTWEETQYF. The CDR3 DNA reads TGTGCCAGTAGTTTGCTAGCGGGAGTTTGGACATGGGAAGAGACCCAGTACTTC.

This sequence joins TRBV18 and TRBJ2-2, with 7 nucleotides matching TRBD2. The V segment lost 5 bases and the J segment 1 base; nucleotides outside the gene matches: 7. The CDR3 sequence is 16 residues long. Germline V gene sequence: CDR1 KGHSH, CDR2 LQKENI. The CDR3, as DNA: TGTGCCAGCTCATGGAGCAGCGGGAAGAACACCGGGGAGCTGTTTTTT. This encodes CASSWSSGKNTGELFF. Variable domain in full (rest from reference TRBV18 and TRBJ2-2): NAGVMQNPRHLVRRRGQEARLRCSPMKGHSHVYWYRQLPEEGLKFMVYLQKENIIDESGMPKERFSAEFPKEGPSILRIQQVVRGDSAAYFCASSWSSGKNTGELFFGEGSRLTVL.

V and J are TRBV5-1 and TRBJ2-1, with 7 bases lining up with TRBD1. The germline gives CDR1 SGHRS, CDR2 YFSETQ. This CDR3 spans 16 amino acids. V lost 4 bases, J lost 8 bases, and 15 bases stayed unmatched. The CDR3 DNA follows: TGCGCCAGCAGCATCGGACAGGTGAGGGTCGTTGATGAGCAGTTCTTC. It encodes CASSIGQVRVVDEQFF.

The rearrangement uses TRBV7-9 and TRBJ2-2, with 14 bases that match TRBD2. CDR1 and CDR2 (germline): SEHNR, FQNEAQ (reference sequence). The CDR3 is 16 amino acids. V gave up 3 bases and J gave up 6 bases; unmatched junction bases: 3. The CDR3 loop reads CASSLGLAGEAGELFF. For the CDR3, the DNA is TGTGCCAGCAGCTTGGGACTAGCGGGAGAGGCCGGGGAGCTGTTTTTT.

The chain links TRBV6-6 to TRBJ2-7; TRBD2 agrees at 9 bases. This CDR3 region has 15 residues. CDR1 is MNHNY, CDR2 SVGAGI, per germline (reference sequence). Losses at the gene ends were 0 bases for V and 0 bases for J; bases not matched to a gene: 0. The CDR3 nucleotides are TGTGCCAGCAGTTACTCTAGCGGGAGCTCCTACGAGCAGTACTTC. Translated, it gives CASSYSSGSSYEQYF.

The chain joins TRBV4-1 to TRBJ2-5; TRBD1 is a possible D gene (6 bases). Germline-derived CDR1 and CDR2 are MGHRA and YSYEKL. V was shortened by 1 base and J by 7 bases, with 22 bases between the two germline ends. The CDR3 length is 17 residues. CDR3 bases: TGCGCCAGCAGCCAAGGCGAACAGGGCGCGAGAATTTGGACCCAGTACTTC. Its translation is CASSQGEQGARIWTQYF.

CDR3 DNA sequence: TGTGCCAGCAGCTTTGCAGGGGGCTCTAATGAAAAACTGTTTTTT. Its translation: CASSFAGGSNEKLFF. The chain employs TRBV5-6 and TRBJ1-4, with 8 bases identical to TRBD1. This CDR3 is 15 amino acids long. From germline, CDR1 is SGHDT and CDR2 YYEEEE. Germline trimming cut 2 bases from V and 3 bases from J; bases unmatched to any gene: 3.

The chain uses TRBV27 and TRBJ2-1; 7 bases line up with TRBD1. From germline, CDR1 is MNHEY and CDR2 SMNVEV (reference sequence). V trimming: 6 bases; J trimming: 4 bases; junction bases outside the gene matches: 3. The CDR3 covers 13 residues. The CDR3, as DNA: TGTGCCAGCAGGAGGGACAGTTACAATGAGCAGTTCTTC. Translation gives CASRRDSYNEQFF.

The chain links TRBV19 to TRBJ1-4, with D tentatively TRBD1 (5 bases). The CDR3 consists of 16 residues. The ends were cut back, 4 bases at V and 4 bases at J, with 16 bases in the middle. In germline, CDR1 is LNHDA, CDR2 SQIVND (reference sequence). In nucleotides, the CDR3 is TGTGCCAGTAGTACTCCTTGGACAAGTAGTAATGAAAAACTGTTTTTT. Translating it yields CASSTPWTSSNEKLFF.

The chain is built from TRBV18 and TRBJ2-5; 8 nucleotides line up with TRBD1. Looked up from germline, CDR1 is KGHSH and CDR2 is LQKENI. CDR3 size: 15 residues. After removal of 3 bases from V and 5 bases from J, the junction contained 8 bases not matched to a gene. Written as DNA, the CDR3 is TGTGCCAGCTCACCGTGGACAGGGCGTCGCGAGACCCAGTACTTC. Translation gives CASSPWTGRRETQYF.

This clone was observed a single time. The chain joins TRBV19 to TRBJ1-1; a weak D match, TRBD1 (6 bases). The CDR3 is 10 amino acids. Trimming took off 7 bases at V and 10 bases at J, with 10 bases between the two ends. Per the germline V gene, CDR1 is LNHDA and CDR2 is SQIVND (reference sequence). The CDR3 region has the DNA TGTGCCAGTATTGGGGGCAGAGCTTTCTTT. Protein: CASIGGRAFF.

The CDR3 loop reads CASSQERIQYF. In DNA form, the CDR3 reads TGTGCCAGCAGCCAAGAGAGGATCCAGTACTTC. The rearrangement joins TRBV14 to TRBJ2-5; D is undetermined. Trimming cost V 0 bases and J 10 bases, with 6 bases left between them. Per germline, CDR1 SGHDN and CDR2 FVKESK. This CDR3 comprises 11 residues.

This clone came up a few times. The gene calls are TRBV7-2 and TRBJ1-1; D perhaps matches TRBD1 (5 bases). Per germline, CDR1 SGHTA and CDR2 FQGNSA. Trimming cost V 7 bases and J 6 bases, with 21 bases left between them. The CDR3 has 15 amino acids. As DNA, the CDR3 is TGTGCCAGCATTCGGACGCCAGGGAAATTTTCTGAAGCTTTCTTT. Translation: CASIRTPGKFSEAFF.

The rearrangement links TRBV6-1 to TRBJ2-7, with TRBD1 matching 9 bases. Germline CDR1 MNHNS, CDR2 SASEGT. V shed 6 bases and J 1 base; nucleotides not matched to a gene: 4. CDR3 length: 14 residues. CDR3 sequence (DNA): TGTGCCAGCAGGGACAGGGGCTCTTCCTACGAGCAGTACTTC. Its protein is CASRDRGSSYEQYF.

The gene calls are TRBV5-6 and TRBJ2-2; maybe TRBD1 (6 bases). The length of the CDR3 is 13 residues. V was trimmed by 5 bases and J by 6 bases, leaving 11 bases between them. Germline values: CDR1 SGHDT, CDR2 YYEEEE. Here the CDR3 reads CASRETGPGELFF. The CDR3 region has the DNA TGTGCCAGCAGGGAAACAGGGCCCGGGGAGCTGTTTTTT.